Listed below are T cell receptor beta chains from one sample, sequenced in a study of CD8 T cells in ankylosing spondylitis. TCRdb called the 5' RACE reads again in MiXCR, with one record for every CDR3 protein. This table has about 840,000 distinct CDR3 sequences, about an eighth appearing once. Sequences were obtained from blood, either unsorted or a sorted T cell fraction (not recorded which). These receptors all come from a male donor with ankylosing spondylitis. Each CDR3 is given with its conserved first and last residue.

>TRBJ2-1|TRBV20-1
CSARSRPPHSEQFF
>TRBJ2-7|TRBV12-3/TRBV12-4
CASSLGGREVQYF
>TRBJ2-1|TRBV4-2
CASSQGTGQRDEQFF
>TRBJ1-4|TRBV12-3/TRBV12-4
CASSLGSPRRSEKLFF
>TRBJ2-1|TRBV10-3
CAISNRPSSYNEQFF
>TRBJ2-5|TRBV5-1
CASSFRGEDETQYF
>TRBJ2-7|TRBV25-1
CASSEGRGYHEQYF
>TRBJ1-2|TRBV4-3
CASSLSWGWDYGYTF
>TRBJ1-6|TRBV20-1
CSARRVGGNSPLHF
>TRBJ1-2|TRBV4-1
CASSQPTDRPNYGYTF
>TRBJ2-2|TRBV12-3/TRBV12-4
CASGPQGVPGELFF
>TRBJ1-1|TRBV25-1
CASSGGGLRAFF
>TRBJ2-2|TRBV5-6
CASSFITGELFF
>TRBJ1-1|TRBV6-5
CASSYPRGTEAFF
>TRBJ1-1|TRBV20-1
CSARPFTGGPRNTEAFF
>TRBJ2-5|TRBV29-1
CSVGLRGGEETQYF
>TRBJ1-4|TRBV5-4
CASSPGEPTNEKLFF
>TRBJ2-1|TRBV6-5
CASRRTGGEQFF
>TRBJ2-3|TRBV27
CASSLYLFSQDTQYF
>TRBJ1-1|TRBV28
CASSDGGPTPEAFF
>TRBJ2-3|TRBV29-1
CSGDINTDTQYF
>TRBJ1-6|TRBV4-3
CASSLKATNSPLHF
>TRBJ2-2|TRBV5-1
CASSTDLAGAGELFF
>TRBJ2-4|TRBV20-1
CSARKPAGDIQYF
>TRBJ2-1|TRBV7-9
CASSSTRGRGDNEQFF
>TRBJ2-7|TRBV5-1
CASSQLTGNYEQYF
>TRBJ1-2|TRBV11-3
CASRPRDRGYGYTF
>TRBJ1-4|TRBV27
CASSRYGQGWEKLFF
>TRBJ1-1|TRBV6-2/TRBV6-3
CASSARQPPGEAFF
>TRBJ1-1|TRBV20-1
CSARSPGDHRAFF
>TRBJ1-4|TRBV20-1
CSARDSRGPGEKLFF
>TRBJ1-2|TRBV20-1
CSATLTGFYGYTF
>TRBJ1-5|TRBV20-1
CSASVPQGSEHF
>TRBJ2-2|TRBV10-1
CASNTGTGRAGELFF
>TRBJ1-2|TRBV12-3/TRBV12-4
CASTTSGVGGYTF
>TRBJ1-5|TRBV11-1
CASSLTGVGQPQHF
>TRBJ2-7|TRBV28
CASSPSRTGLPYEQYF
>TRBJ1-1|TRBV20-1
CSARDLAKNTEAFF
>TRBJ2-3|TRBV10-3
CAISEAMGLAGNTDTQYF
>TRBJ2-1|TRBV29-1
CSVEGRGAVNEQFF
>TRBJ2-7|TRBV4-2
CASSQETVASAISMQYF
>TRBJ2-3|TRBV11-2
CASSSLGSGGLTDTQYF
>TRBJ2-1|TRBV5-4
CASSLAPLGWQFF
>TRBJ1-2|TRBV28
CASRPGRPKGYTF
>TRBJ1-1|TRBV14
CASSHRGANTEAFF
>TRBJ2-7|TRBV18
CASSLLLAGGHEQYF